The 10 T cell receptor beta chains below were found in one sample sequenced in a study of blood T cell repertoires in COVID-19. Profiled with immunoSEQ multiplex PCR; TCRdb holds only in-frame clones, not every one. Of hundreds of thousands of clones in the sample, 85% to 90% are singletons; the top ten hold around 7.8%. The sequencing input was peripheral blood. The receptors stem from a woman aged 45-65 years with COVID-19, enrolled during active disease.

In DNA form, the CDR3 reads TGTGCCAGCAGCGACGCCCGGGACAGCGGATACGAGCAGTACTTC. It specifies CASSDARDSGYEQYF. The J gene is TRBJ2-7, the V gene TRBV7-8; 7 nucleotides match TRBD1. The germline V gene has CDR1 SGHVS and CDR2 FQNEAQ. V gave up 5 bases and J gave up 4 bases; unmatched junction bases: 11. This CDR3 is 15 amino acids long.

This chain links TRBV19 with TRBJ1-1; 9 nucleotides agree with TRBD1. Germline CDR1 is LNHDA and CDR2 is SQIVND (reference sequence). V gave up 5 bases and J gave up 11 bases; unmatched junction bases: 6. CDR3 size: 12 residues. CDR3 DNA sequence: TGTGCCAGTAGTTTCGTACAGGGGGCCGCTTTCTTT. Protein sequence: CASSFVQGAAFF.

V usage is TRBV9 and J usage is TRBJ2-7; perhaps TRBD1 as D (6 bases). V shed 4 bases and J shed 6 bases, with 14 bases lying between them. Germline-derived CDR1 and CDR2 are SGDLS and YYNGEE. The CDR3 contains 13 residues. The CDR3 loop reads CASSSDRLSEQYF. The CDR3 DNA reads as TGTGCCAGCAGCTCCGACAGGTTAAGCGAGCAGTACTTC.

The chain uses TRBV15 and TRBJ2-7; TRBD2 is a possible D gene (6 bases). The CDR3 loop spans 16 amino acids. CDR1 and CDR2 from the germline V gene are LNHNV and YYDKDF (reference sequence). V lost 0 bases and J 4 bases, leaving 16 bases between the germline ends. The CDR3 nucleotides read TGTGCCACCAGCAGAGAGGGGGGTTCTCAGGGATACGAGCAGTACTTC. It specifies CATSREGGSQGYEQYF.

J is TRBJ1-1 and V is TRBV7-6; perhaps TRBD1 as D (5 bases). Per germline, CDR1 SGHVS and CDR2 FNYEAQ. With 9 bases removed from V and 5 bases from J, the gap between germline ends came to 10 bases. This CDR3 has 11 residues. CDR3 protein: CASRRGTEAFF. CDR3 bases: TGTGCCAGTCGTCGGGGGACTGAAGCTTTCTTT.

This clone was seen a handful of times. This chain connects TRBV5-5 to TRBJ1-5; D unresolved. The ends were cut back, 0 bases at V and 0 bases at J, with 7 bases in the middle. Per the germline V gene, CDR1 is SGHKS and CDR2 is YYEKEE (reference sequence). This CDR3 region has 15 residues. Here the CDR3 DNA reads TGTGCCAGCAGCTTGGGGCAGGCTAGCAATCAGCCCCAGCATTTT. This gives the protein CASSLGQASNQPQHF.

The gene calls are TRBV7-9 and TRBJ2-7; 8 bases are shared with TRBD1. CDR3 length equals 14 residues. CDR1 and CDR2 (germline): SEHNR, FQNEAQ (reference sequence). J was trimmed by 0 bases and V by 3 bases; bases with no gene match: 1. The CDR3 nucleotides read TGTGCCAGCAGCTTCACAGGGGGCTCCTACGAGCAGTACTTC. Translation gives CASSFTGGSYEQYF.

The chain links TRBV5-1 to TRBJ2-2, with 7 bases matching TRBD1. The trim removed 3 bases at V and 5 bases at J, leaving 7 bases unmatched. This CDR3 region has 15 residues. CDR1 SGHRS and CDR2 YFSETQ come from the germline V gene. CDR3 loop: CASSSGQVDTGELFF. The CDR3 DNA reads as TGCGCCAGCAGCTCTGGACAGGTGGATACCGGGGAGCTGTTTTTT.

The chain employs TRBV6-5 and TRBJ2-7, with D perhaps matching TRBD1 (8 bases). Trimming stripped 10 bases from V and 2 bases from J, with 15 bases between. The CDR3 is 13 amino acids. Germline V lookup: CDR1 MNHEY, CDR2 SVGAGI. The CDR3 protein is CATHRGGAYEQYF. CDR3 bases: TGTGCCACCCACAGGGGGGGAGCCTACGAGCAGTACTTC.

This rearrangement joins TRBV9 to TRBJ2-3; D may be TRBD2 (7 bases). The CDR3 is 15 amino acids. Germline lookup yields CDR1 SGDLS and CDR2 YYNGEE. The V end was cut by 0 bases, the J end by 2 bases, with 10 bases between. CDR3 nucleotides: TGTGCCAGCAGCGTAGGGGGGGGCCTCACAGATACGCAGTATTTT. It codes for CASSVGGGLTDTQYF.